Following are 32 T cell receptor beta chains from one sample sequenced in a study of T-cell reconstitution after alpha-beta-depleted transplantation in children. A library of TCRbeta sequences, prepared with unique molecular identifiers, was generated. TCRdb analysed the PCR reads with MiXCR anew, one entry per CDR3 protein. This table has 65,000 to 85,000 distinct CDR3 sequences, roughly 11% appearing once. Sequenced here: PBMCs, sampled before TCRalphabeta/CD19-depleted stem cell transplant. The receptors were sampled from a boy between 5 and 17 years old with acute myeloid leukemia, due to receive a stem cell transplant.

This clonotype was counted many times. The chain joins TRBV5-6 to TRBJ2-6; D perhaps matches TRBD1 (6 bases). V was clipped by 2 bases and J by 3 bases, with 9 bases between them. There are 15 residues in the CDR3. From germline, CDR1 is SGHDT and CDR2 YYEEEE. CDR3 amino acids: CASSFRGGGANVLTF. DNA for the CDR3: TGTGCCAGCAGCTTCAGGGGCGGTGGGGCCAACGTCCTGACTTTC.

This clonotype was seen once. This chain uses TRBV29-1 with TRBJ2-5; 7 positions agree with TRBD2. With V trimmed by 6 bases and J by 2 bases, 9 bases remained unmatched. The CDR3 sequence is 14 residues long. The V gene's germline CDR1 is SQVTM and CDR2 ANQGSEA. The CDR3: CSVASGGLQETQYF. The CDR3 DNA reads TGCAGCGTCGCTAGCGGCGGGCTTCAAGAGACCCAGTACTTC.

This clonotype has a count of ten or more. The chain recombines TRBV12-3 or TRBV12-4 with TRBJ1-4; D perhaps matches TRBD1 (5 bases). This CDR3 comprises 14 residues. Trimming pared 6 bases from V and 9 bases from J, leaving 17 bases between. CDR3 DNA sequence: TGTGCCAGCAGCCGGGACGGTTCGATCCAAAAACTGTTTTTT. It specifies CASSRDGSIQKLFF.

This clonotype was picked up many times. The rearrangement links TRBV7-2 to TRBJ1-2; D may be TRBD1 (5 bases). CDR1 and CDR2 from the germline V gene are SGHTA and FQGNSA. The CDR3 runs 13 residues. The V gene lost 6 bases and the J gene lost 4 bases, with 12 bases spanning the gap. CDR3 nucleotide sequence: TGTGCCAGCAGGCCCGGGACTCTCTATGGCTACACCTTC. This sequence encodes CASRPGTLYGYTF.

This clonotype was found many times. CDR3 DNA: TGTGCCACCAGCAGTAACCCGGGACAGAACACTGAAGCTTTCTTT. Its translation is CATSSNPGQNTEAFF. The chain combines TRBV15 with TRBJ1-1; tentatively, D is TRBD1 (6 bases). The CDR3 sequence is 15 residues long. Germline lookup yields CDR1 LNHNV and CDR2 YYDKDF (reference sequence). V shed 3 bases and J shed 1 base, with 12 bases lying between them.

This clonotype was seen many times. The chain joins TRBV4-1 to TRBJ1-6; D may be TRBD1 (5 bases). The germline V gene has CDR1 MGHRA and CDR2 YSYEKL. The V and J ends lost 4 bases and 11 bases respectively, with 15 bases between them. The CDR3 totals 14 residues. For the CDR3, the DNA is TGCGCCAGCAGCCTACAAGGGCCAGGGACACCCCTCCACTTT. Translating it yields CASSLQGPGTPLHF.

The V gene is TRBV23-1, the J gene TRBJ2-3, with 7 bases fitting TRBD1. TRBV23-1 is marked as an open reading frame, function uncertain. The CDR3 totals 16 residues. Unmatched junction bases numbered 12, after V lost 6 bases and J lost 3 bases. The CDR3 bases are TGCGCCAGCAGCAACCGAGACGACAGGGCAACAGATACGCAGTATTTT. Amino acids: CASSNRDDRATDTQYF.

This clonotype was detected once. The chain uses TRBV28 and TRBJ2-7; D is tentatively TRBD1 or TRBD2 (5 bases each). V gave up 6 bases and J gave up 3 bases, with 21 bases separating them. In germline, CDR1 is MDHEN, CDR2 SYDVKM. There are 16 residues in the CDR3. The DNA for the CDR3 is TGTGCCAGCAGCCCGGGGCTAGCCTGGGGGAACTACGAGCAGTACGTC. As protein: CASSPGLAWGNYEQYV.

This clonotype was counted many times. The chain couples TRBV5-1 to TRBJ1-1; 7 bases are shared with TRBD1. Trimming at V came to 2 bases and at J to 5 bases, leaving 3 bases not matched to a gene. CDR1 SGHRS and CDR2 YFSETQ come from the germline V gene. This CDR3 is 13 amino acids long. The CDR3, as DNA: TGCGCCAGCAGCTTTAACAGGGGAACTGAAGCTTTCTTT. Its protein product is CASSFNRGTEAFF.

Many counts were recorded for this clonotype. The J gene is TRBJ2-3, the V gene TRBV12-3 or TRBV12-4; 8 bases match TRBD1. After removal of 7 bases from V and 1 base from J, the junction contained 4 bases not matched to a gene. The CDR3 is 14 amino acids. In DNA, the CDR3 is TGTGCCAGCACCATGACAGGGGGCACAGATACGCAGTATTTT. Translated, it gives CASTMTGGTDTQYF.

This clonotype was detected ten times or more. The CDR3 loop is CASSPYRGGGSNTGELFF. The CDR3 DNA follows: TGTGCCAGCAGCCCCTACAGGGGCGGGGGTTCGAACACCGGGGAGCTGTTTTTT. The chain uses TRBV7-8 and TRBJ2-2; D might be TRBD1 or TRBD2, each matching 7 bases. This CDR3 comprises 18 residues. Germline CDR1 and CDR2: SGHVS and FQNEAQ. Trimming took off 5 bases at V and 0 bases at J, with 19 bases between the two ends.

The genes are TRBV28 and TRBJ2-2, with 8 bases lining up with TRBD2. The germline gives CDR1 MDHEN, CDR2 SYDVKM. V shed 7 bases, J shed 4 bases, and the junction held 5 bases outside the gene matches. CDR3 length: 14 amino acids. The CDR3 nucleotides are TGTGCCAGCACCCTCAGCGGGGGCACCGGGGAGCTGTTTTTT. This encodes CASTLSGGTGELFF.

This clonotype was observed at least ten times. This CDR3 is CASSPPASGTSELFF. For the CDR3, the DNA is TGTGCCAGCAGTCCCCCGGCTAGCGGGACCTCGGAGCTGTTTTTT. This chain joins TRBV12-3 or TRBV12-4 and TRBJ2-2, with TRBD2 matching over 9 bases. The CDR3 extends over 15 amino acids. Trimming took 5 bases from V and 10 from J; bases not matched to a gene: 11.

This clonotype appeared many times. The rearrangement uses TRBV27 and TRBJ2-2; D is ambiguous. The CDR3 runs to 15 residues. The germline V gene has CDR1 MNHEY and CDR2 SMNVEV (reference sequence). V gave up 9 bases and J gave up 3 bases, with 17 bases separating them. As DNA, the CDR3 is TGTGCCAGTCGCCTTAGTTGGTCGGACACCGGGGAGCTGTTTTTT. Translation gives CASRLSWSDTGELFF.

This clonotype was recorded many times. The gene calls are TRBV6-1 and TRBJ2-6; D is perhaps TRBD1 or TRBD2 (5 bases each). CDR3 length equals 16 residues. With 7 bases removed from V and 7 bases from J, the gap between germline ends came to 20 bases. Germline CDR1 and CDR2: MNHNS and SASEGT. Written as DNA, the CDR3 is TGTGCCAGCAAGGGACCCGAGGCGCTGGGCGCCAACGTCCTGACTTTC. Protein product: CASKGPEALGANVLTF.

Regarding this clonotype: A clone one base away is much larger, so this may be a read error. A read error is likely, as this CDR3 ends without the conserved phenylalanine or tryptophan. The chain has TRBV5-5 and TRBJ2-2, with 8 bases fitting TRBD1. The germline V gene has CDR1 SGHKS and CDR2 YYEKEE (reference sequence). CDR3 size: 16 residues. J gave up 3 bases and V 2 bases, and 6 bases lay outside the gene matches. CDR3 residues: CASSFDRGEDTGELFL. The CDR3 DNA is TGTGCCAGCAGCTTTGACAGGGGAGAAGACACCGGGGAGCTGTTTCTT.

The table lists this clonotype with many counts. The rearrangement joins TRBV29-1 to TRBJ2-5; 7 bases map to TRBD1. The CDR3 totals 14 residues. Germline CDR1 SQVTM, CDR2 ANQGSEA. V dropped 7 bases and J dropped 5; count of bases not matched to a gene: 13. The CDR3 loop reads CSASYGTADETQYF. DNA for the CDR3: TGCAGCGCCTCATACGGGACAGCTGACGAGACCCAGTACTTC.

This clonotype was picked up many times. In nucleotides, the CDR3 is TGTGCCAGCAGCGCAGGGGGAAGATCACCCCTCCACTTT. Its translation: CASSAGGRSPLHF. V is TRBV7-9 and J is TRBJ1-6; 7 bases match TRBD1. CDR1 is SEHNR and CDR2 is FQNEAQ in the germline V gene (reference sequence). V dropped 5 bases and J dropped 10; count of bases not matched to a gene: 5. CDR3 length equals 13 residues.

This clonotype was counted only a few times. The CDR3 bases are TGTGCCAGCAGTTTTGGTTTGGGGGCGAACACCGGGGAGCTGTTTTTT. Its protein product is CASSFGLGANTGELFF. The gene calls are TRBV27 and TRBJ2-2, with D perhaps given as TRBD1 or TRBD2 (5 bases each). This CDR3 contains 16 residues. The V end lost 3 bases, the J end lost 0 bases, and 11 bases lay between the germline ends. Germline loops: CDR1 MNHEY, CDR2 SMNVEV (reference sequence).

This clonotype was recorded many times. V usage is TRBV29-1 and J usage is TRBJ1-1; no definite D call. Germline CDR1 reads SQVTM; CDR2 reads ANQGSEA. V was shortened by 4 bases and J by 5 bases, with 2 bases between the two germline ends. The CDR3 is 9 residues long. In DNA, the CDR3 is TGCAGCGTTGGGACTGAAGCTTTCTTT. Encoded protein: CSVGTEAFF.

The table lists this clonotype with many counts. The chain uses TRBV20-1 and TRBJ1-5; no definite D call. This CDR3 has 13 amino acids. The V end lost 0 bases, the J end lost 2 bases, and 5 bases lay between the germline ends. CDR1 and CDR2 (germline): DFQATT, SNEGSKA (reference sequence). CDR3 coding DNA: TGCAGTGCTAGAGAGCCAGGCAATCAGCCCCAGCATTTT. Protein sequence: CSAREPGNQPQHF.

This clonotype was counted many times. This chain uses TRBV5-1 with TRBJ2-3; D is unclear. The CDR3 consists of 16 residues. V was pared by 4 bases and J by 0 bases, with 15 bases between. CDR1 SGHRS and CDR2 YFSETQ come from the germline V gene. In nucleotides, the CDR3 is TGCGCCAGCAGCCCTGGTATAGGGCAGAGCACAGATACGCAGTATTTT. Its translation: CASSPGIGQSTDTQYF.

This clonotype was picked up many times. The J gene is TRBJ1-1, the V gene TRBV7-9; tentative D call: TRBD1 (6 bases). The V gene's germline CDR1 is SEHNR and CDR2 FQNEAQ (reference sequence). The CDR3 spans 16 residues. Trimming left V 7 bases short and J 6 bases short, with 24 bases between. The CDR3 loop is CASNLASGGPSAEAFF. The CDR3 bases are TGTGCCAGCAATCTTGCCAGTGGGGGCCCCTCGGCTGAAGCTTTCTTT.

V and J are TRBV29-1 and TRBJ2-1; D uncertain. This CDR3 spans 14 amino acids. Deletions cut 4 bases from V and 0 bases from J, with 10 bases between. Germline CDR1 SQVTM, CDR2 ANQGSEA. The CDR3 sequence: CSVVLLSSYNEQFF. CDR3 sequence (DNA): TGCAGCGTTGTACTCTTGAGCTCCTACAATGAGCAGTTCTTC.

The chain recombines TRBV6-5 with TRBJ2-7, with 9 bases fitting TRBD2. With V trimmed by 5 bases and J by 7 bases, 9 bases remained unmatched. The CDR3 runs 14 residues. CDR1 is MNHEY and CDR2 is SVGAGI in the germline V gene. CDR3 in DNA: TGTGCCAGCAGTGACCGTTGGACTAGCGATGAGCAGTACTTC. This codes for CASSDRWTSDEQYF.

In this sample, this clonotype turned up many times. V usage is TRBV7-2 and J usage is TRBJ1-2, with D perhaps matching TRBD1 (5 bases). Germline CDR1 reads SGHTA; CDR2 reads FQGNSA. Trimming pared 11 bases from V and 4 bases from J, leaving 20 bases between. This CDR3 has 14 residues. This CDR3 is CAAEGEGLIYGYTF. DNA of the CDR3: TGTGCCGCTGAGGGTGAGGGGCTCATCTATGGCTACACCTTC.

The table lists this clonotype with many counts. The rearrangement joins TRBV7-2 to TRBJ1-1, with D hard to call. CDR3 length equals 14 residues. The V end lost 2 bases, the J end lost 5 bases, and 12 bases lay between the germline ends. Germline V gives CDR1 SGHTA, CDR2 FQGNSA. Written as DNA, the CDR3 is TGTGCCAGCAGCTTATTGGGCAGTCGGACTGAAGCTTTCTTT. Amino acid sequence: CASSLLGSRTEAFF.

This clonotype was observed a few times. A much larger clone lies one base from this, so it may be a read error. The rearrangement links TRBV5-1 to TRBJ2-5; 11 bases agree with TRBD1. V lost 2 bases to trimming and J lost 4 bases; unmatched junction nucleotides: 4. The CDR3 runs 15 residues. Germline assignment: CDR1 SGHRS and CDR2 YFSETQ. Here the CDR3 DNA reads TGCGCCAGCAGCTTAGGGACAGGGGGACCAGAGACCCAGTACTTC. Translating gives CASSLGTGGPETQYF.

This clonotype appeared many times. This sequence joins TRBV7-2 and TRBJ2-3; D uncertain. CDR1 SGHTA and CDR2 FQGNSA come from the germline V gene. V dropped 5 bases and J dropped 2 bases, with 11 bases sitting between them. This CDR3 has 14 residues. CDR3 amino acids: CASSLSSYTDTQYF. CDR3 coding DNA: TGTGCCAGCAGCCTTAGTAGCTACACAGATACGCAGTATTTT.

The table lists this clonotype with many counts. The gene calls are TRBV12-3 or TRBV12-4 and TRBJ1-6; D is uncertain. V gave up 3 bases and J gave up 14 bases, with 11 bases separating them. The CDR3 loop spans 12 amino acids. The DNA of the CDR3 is TGTGCCAGCAGTTTCCCGGCGGCATCCCTCCACTTT. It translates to CASSFPAASLHF.

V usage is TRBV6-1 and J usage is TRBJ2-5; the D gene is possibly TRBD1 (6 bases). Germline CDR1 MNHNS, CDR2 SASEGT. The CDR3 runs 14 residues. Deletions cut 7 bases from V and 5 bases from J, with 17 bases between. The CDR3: CASKPPWGQETQYF. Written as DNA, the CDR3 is TGTGCCAGCAAGCCCCCCTGGGGGCAGGAGACCCAGTACTTC.

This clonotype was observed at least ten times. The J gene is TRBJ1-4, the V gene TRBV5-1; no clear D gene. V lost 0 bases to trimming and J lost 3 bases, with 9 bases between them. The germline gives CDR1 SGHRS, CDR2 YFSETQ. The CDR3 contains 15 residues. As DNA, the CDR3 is TGCGCCAGCAGCTTGGTAGGACCGCCTAATGAAAAACTGTTTTTT. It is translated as CASSLVGPPNEKLFF.